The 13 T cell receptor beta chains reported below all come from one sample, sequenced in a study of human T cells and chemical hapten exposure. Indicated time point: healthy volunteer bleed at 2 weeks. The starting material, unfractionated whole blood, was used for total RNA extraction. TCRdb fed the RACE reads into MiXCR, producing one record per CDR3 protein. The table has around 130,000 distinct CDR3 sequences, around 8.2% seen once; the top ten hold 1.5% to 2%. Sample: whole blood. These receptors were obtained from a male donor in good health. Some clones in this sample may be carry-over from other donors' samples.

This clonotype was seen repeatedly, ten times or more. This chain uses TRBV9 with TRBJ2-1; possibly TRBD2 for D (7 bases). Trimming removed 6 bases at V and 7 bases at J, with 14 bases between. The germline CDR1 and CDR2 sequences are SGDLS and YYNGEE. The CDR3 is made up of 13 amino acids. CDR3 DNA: TGTGCCAGCAACGCGGGGGCCGGGAATGAGCAGTTCTTC. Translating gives CASNAGAGNEQFF.

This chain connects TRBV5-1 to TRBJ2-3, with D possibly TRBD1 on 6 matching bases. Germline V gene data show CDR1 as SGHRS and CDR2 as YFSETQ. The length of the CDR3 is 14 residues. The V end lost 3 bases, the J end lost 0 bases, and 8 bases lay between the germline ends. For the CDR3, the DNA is TGCGCCAGCAGCTATGGACAGAGCACAGATACGCAGTATTTT. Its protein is CASSYGQSTDTQYF. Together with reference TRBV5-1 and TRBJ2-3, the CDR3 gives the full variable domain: KAGVTQTPRYLIKTRGQQVTLSCSPISGHRSVSWYQQTPGQGLQFLFEYFSETQRNKGNFPGRFSGRQFSNSRSEMNVSTLELGDSALYLCASSYGQSTDTQYFGPGTRLTVL.

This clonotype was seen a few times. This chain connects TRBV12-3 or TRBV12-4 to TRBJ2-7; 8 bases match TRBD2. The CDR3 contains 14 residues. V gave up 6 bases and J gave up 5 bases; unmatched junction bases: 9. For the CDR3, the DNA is TGTGCCAGCAGCCCAGCGGGAGTAATGAACGAGCAGTACTTC. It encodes CASSPAGVMNEQYF.

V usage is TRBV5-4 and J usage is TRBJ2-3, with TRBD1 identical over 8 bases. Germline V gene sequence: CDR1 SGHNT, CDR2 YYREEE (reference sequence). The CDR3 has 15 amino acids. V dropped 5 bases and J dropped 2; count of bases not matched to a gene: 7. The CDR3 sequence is CASRKDRGYTDTQYF. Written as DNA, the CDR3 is TGTGCCAGCAGAAAAGACAGGGGATACACAGATACGCAGTATTTT.

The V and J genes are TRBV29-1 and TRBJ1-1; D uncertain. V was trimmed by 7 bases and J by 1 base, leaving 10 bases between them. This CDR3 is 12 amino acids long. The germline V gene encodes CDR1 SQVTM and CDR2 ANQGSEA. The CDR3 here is CSAGRRNTEAFF. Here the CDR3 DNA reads TGCAGCGCCGGACGGCGGAACACTGAAGCTTTCTTT.

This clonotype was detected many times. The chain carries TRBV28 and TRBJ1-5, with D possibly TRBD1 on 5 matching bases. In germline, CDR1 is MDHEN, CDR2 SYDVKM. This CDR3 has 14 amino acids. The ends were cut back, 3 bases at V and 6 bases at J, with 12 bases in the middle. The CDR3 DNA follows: TGTGCCAGCAGTTTTTGGGGCAACGCTCAGCCCCAGCATTTT. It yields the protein CASSFWGNAQPQHF.

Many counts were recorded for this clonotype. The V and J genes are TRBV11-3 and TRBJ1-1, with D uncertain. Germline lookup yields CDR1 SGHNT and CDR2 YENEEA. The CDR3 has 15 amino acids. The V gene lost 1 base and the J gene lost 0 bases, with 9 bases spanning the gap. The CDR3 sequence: CASSLGGSMNTEAFF. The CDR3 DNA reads TGTGCCAGCAGCTTAGGAGGCAGTATGAACACTGAAGCTTTCTTT. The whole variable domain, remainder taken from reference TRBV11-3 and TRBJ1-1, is EAGVVQSPRYKIIEKKQPVAFWCNPISGHNTLYWYLQNLGQGPELLIRYENEEAVDDSQLPKDRFSAERLKGVDSTLKIQPAELGDSAVYLCASSLGGSMNTEAFFGQGTRLTVV.

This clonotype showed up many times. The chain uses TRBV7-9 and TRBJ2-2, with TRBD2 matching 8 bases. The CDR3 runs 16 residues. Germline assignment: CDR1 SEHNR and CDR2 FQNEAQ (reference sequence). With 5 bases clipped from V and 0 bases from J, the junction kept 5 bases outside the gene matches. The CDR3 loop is CASSTRAGANTGELFF. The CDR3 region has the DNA TGTGCCAGCAGCACCCGAGCGGGAGCGAACACCGGGGAGCTGTTTTTT.

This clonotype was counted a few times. The CDR3 region has the DNA TGCGCCAGCAGCTTTGGTGGACAGGACGAGCAGTACTTC. This translates into CASSFGGQDEQYF. J is TRBJ2-7 and V is TRBV5-1; 7 bases align to TRBD1. The trim removed 2 bases at V and 5 bases at J, leaving 4 bases unmatched. Germline assignment: CDR1 SGHRS and CDR2 YFSETQ. The CDR3 sequence is 13 residues long. The full variable domain, completed using reference TRBV5-1 and TRBJ2-7, is KAGVTQTPRYLIKTRGQQVTLSCSPISGHRSVSWYQQTPGQGLQFLFEYFSETQRNKGNFPGRFSGRQFSNSRSEMNVSTLELGDSALYLCASSFGGQDEQYFGPGTRLTVT.

The CDR3 reads CASSHSGRGLSYEQYF. The CDR3 DNA sequence: TGTGCCAGCAGCCATTCCGGGCGGGGACTCTCCTACGAGCAGTACTTC. V and J are TRBV14 and TRBJ2-7; weak D call: TRBD2 (6 bases). V gave up 3 bases and J gave up 0 bases, with 15 bases separating them. Germline loops: CDR1 SGHDN, CDR2 FVKESK. The CDR3 is 16 amino acids.

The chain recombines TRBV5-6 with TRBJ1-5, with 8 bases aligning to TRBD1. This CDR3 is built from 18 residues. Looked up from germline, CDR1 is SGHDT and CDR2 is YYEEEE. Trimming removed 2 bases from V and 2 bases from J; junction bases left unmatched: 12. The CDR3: CASSFWFLDREGNQPQHF. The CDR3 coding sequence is TGTGCCAGCAGCTTTTGGTTCCTGGACAGGGAGGGCAATCAGCCCCAGCATTTT.

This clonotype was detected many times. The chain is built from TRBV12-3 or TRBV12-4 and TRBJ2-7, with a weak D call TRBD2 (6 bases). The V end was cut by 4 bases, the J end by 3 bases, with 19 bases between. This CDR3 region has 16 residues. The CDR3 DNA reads TGTGCCAGCAGTTCCGAAACGCAGCGGGTCAACTACGAGCAGTACTTC. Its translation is CASSSETQRVNYEQYF.

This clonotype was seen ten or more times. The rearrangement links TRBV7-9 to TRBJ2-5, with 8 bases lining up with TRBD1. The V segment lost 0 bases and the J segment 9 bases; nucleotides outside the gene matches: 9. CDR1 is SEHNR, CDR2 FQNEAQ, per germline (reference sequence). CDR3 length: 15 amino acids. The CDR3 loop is CASSLATGAPEAQYF. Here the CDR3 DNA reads TGTGCCAGCAGCTTAGCGACAGGGGCCCCGGAGGCCCAGTACTTC. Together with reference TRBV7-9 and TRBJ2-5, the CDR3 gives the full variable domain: DTGVSQNPRHKITKRGQNVTFRCDPISEHNRLYWYRQTLGQGPEFLTYFQNEAQLEKSRLLSDRFSAERPKGSFSTLEIQRTEQGDSAMYLCASSLATGAPEAQYFGPGTRLLVL.